This T cell receptor beta chain was identified during a study of T cells in Graves' hyperthyroidism and ophthalmopathy. At least ten counts were recorded for this clonotype. The antigen remains unidentified. The CDR3 sequence is 15 residues long. Germline assignment: CDR1 DFQATT and CDR2 SNEGSKA (reference sequence). V lost 5 bases to trimming and J lost 2 bases; unmatched junction nucleotides: 5. Study conclusions and caveats: In blood, most of the thyroid clonotypes expanded above 0.001 were also present.

It was RNA transcripts that yielded the amplified TCR beta CDR3 regions. The TCR CDR3 first-round RT-PCR relied on the HTBI primer set. TCRdb ran MiXCR on the multiplex PCR reads and lists one entry per CDR3 protein. The sample yields more than 500,000 distinct CDR3 sequences, about 16% seen once. The TCR sequence derives from a woman in her twenties or thirties with Graves' ophthalmopathy. Sequencing was performed on blood. The chain is built from TRBV20-1 and TRBJ2-3; 12 bases are shared with TRBD2. The DNA of the CDR3 is TGCAGTGCTGTACTAGCGGGGGGCCTCACAGATACGCAGTATTTT. Encoded protein: CSAVLAGGLTDTQYF.